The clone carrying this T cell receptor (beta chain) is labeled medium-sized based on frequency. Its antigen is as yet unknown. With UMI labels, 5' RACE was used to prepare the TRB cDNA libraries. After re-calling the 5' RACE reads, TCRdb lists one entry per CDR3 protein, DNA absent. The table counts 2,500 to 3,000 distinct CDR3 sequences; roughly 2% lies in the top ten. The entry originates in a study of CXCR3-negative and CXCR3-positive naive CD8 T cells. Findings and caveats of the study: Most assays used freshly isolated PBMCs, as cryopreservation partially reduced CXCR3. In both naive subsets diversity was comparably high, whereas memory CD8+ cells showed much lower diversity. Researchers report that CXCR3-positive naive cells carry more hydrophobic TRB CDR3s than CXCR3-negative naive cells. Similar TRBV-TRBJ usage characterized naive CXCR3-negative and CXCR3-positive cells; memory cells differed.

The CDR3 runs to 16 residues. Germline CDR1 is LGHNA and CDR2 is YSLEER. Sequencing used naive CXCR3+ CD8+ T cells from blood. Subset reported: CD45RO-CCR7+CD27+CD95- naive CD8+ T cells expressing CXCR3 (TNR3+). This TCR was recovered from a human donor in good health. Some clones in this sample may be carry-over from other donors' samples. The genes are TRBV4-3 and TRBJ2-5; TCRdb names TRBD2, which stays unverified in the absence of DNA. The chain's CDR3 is CASSLLAGGPGETQYF.